The subject of this entry is one T cell receptor beta chain. Its antigen is still unknown. Base quality data are lacking; no much larger clone is found one base away. Participants in the prospective study were enrolled through a virtual design, were aged roughly 18 to 100 years, and lived in approximately 24 United States geographic areas. To assign participants to cohorts, the prospective study relied on clinical history that participants themselves reported in a screening survey and a study questionnaire. In the prospective study, mobile phlebotomists collected whole blood, serum and a nasopharyngeal or oropharyngeal swab from each participant. Prospective study participants could optionally give additional blood draws and questionnaires over an approximately 2-month period. Prospective study blood samples were shipped either frozen or at room temperature before DNA extraction. CDR1 and CDR2 (SGHTS, YDEGEE) derive from the germline V gene. The V and J ends are trimmed by 5 bases and 3 bases, leaving 24 bases between them. The CDR3 sequence holds 18 residues, the cysteine and phenylalanine included. Left in the record is the CDR3 DNA by itself, 54 bases read in frame from the first base.

The data originate from a study of blood T cell repertoires in COVID-19 (dated by TCRdb to about 2020). Concerning the study at large: Samples from collaborators originated in the United States, Italy and Spain and spanned both the acute and convalescent phases of COVID-19. Nearly every sample came with metadata listing a de-identified subject ID, COVID-19 status, age in years and sex. Samples were obtained from the ongoing ImmuneRACE study (first 160 participants) and from about 1,300 subjects provided by 6 global collaborators. Where available, HLA class I and class II types were taken from metadata supplied by the sample provider and were not determined by assay-based typing. The prospective study material was composed of cDNA or gDNA derived from T cells, B-cell-depleted T cells, or PBMCs. The repertoires were released in a freely available public database intended as a resource for research on the immune response to SARS-CoV-2. Deeply sampled blood TCRbeta repertoires from subjects exposed to, actively infected with, or recovered from COVID-19 were included in the dataset. What the research found in general, with its limitations: The amount of clinical and demographic metadata varied by source and participant and was provided uncurated.

TCRbeta CDR3 regions were amplified from genomic DNA by means of the immunoSEQ Assay, a bias-controlled multiplex PCR. On the study's bioinformatics: Nucleated cell counts per sample were estimated from amplification of reference gene primers within the assay. Sequence reads were collapsed and filtered to measure the absolute abundance of every unique TCRbeta CDR3 rearrangement. For each sample, productive Simpson clonality was calculated as the square root of Simpson's diversity index over productive rearrangements. TCRdb mirrors the immuneACCESS table, restricted to in-frame sequences. Some clones are absent from its copies; in checked studies, under half trace to an unresolved V gene, and the reason for the others is unknown. That table furnishes V, J and clone size, whereas the DNA furnished D and trimming. The sample has about 280,000 clones on record, around 87% of them singletons. Together, the top ten hold roughly 1.6% of the sample.

This receptor was obtained from a woman aged 18-29 years with acute COVID-19. The sequenced material came from PBMCs or T cells enriched from blood (not recorded which). Recombination connected TRBV5-8 to TRBJ1-5; no D segment can be confidently identified. This receptor has the CDR3 CASRTAGIVRVLNQPQHF. Read as DNA, the sequence is TGTGCCAGCAGAACCGCCGGGATCGTGAGGGTCCTCAATCAGCCCCAGCATTTT.